A selection of T cell receptor beta chains follows, all from one sample in a study of T cells in Graves' hyperthyroidism and ophthalmopathy. TCRdb called the multiplex PCR reads again in MiXCR, with one record for every CDR3 protein. The repertoire holds 550,000 to 800,000 distinct CDR3 sequences, with roughly 17% as singletons. Sequencing used blood. The receptors were sampled from a man aged 50 to 60 with Graves' hyperthyroidism. Each CDR3 is given with its conserved first and last residue. The D gene is left open where the match is weak. Not all rows give a size; the values are once, few, many and, for expanded clones, a class.

DNA,CDR3,J,D,V,size
TGTGCCAGCAGTGCTCTAGCGGGGAGCACAGATACGCAGTATTTT,CASSALAGSTDTQYF,TRBJ2-3,TRBD2,TRBV2,many
TGTGCCAGCAGCTCCCGAGTTCCGGGACAGGGCTACGGCTACACCTTC,CASSSRVPGQGYGYTF,TRBJ1-2,TRBD1,TRBV5-4,NA
TGTGCCAGCAGCTTAGGGTCGACTAGCGGGGAGCAGTACTTC,CASSLGSTSGEQYF,TRBJ2-7,TRBD2,TRBV7-6,NA
TGTGCCATCAGTTACGTGAGCGGGACCCCCTACGAGCAGTACTTC,CAISYVSGTPYEQYF,TRBJ2-7,TRBD2,TRBV10-3,NA
TGTGCCAGCAGTGGGAGGACAGGGAATGAGCAGTACTTC,CASSGRTGNEQYF,TRBJ2-7,TRBD1,TRBV25-1,few
TGCGCCAGCAGCTTTGGGGACAATAACTATGGCTACACCTTC,CASSFGDNNYGYTF,TRBJ1-2,NA,TRBV5-1,many
TGTGCCAGCAGCGGACAGGGCTCCCCCACAGATACGCAGTATTTT,CASSGQGSPTDTQYF,TRBJ2-3,TRBD1,TRBV9,many
TGCAGTGCTAGTAGTCCAGGGATTACCGGGGAGCTGTTTTTT,CSASSPGITGELFF,TRBJ2-2,NA,TRBV20-1,few
TGTGCCAGCAGTCCCCAGGGGGGCGCCGCGTATGGGGACACTGAAGCTTTCTTT,CASSPQGGAAYGDTEAFF,TRBJ1-1,TRBD1,TRBV28,many
TGTGCCAGCAGCTTAGAAACCAACCCCTACGAGCAGTACTTC,CASSLETNPYEQYF,TRBJ2-7,NA,TRBV7-9,many
TGCGCCAGCAGTGAGTCAAGGACTGGCGTGGGGGGCTACAATGAGCAGTTCTTC,CASSESRTGVGGYNEQFF,TRBJ2-1,NA,TRBV10-1,few
TGTGCCAGCAGCCAAGGGGCATCTGTCCACGAGCAGTACTTC,CASSQGASVHEQYF,TRBJ2-7,NA,TRBV14,many
TGTGCCAGCAGCGTGGGGCCGGGACCTAGCAATCAGCCCCAGCATTTT,CASSVGPGPSNQPQHF,TRBJ1-5,NA,TRBV9,few
TGTGCCAGCAGCTGGCTAGAGAACAATGAGCAGTTCTTC,CASSWLENNEQFF,TRBJ2-1,NA,TRBV7-9,few
TGTGCCACCAGTGTCGACACAGGGGAGAGTGTCGAGCAGTACTTC,CATSVDTGESVEQYF,TRBJ2-7,TRBD1,TRBV24-1,few
TGTGCCAGCAGTTTAGCGGGACAGATGTACACTGAAGCTTTCTTT,CASSLAGQMYTEAFF,TRBJ1-1,TRBD1,TRBV12-3/TRBV12-4,many
TGTGCCAGCAGCACCCTCGGGGGCGCATCTTACGAGCAGTACTTC,CASSTLGGASYEQYF,TRBJ2-7,NA,TRBV11-2,many
TGTGCCAGCAGTTTAGGGGACAGGCACACCGGGGAGCTGTTTTTT,CASSLGDRHTGELFF,TRBJ2-2,TRBD1,TRBV12-3/TRBV12-4,many
TGTGCCAGTAGTATAGTTATTAGCACAGATACGCAGTATTTT,CASSIVISTDTQYF,TRBJ2-3,NA,TRBV19,many
TGTGCCAGCAGCTTCGGTCAAGGACTAGCGGGTGGGAGCCAGTACTTC,CASSFGQGLAGGSQYF,TRBJ2-5,TRBD2,TRBV7-9,few
TGCGCCAGCAGCTTGGACAGGGCGACCTACACTGAAGCTTTCTTT,CASSLDRATYTEAFF,TRBJ1-1,NA,TRBV5-1,NA
TGTGCCAGCACCCCCGGGGCAGGCACAGATACGCAGTATTTT,CASTPGAGTDTQYF,TRBJ2-3,NA,TRBV12-3/TRBV12-4,many
TGCAGTGCTAGAGTTCTAGCGGAGCTCAACGAGCAGTACTTC,CSARVLAELNEQYF,TRBJ2-7,TRBD2,TRBV20-1,many
TGTGCCAGCAGCTTTGCAGGGCCGGGAGGAGCTTTCTTT,CASSFAGPGGAFF,TRBJ1-1,NA,TRBV7-9,many
TGTGCCTGGACCGTCGCATCCGGGACTAGCGTTTACAATGAGCAGTTCTTC,CAWTVASGTSVYNEQFF,TRBJ2-1,TRBD2,TRBV30,many
TGCGCCAGCAGCCAAGGGTGGGCTTACACCGGGGAGCTGTTTTTT,CASSQGWAYTGELFF,TRBJ2-2,NA,TRBV4-1,NA
TGTGCCAGCAGCTTAATCCTCCGGGACGGCAAAGGGTATGAGCAGTTCTTC,CASSLILRDGKGYEQFF,TRBJ2-1,NA,TRBV7-9,NA
TGTGCCAGCAGTGAAAGGGTGGGTTACGAGCAGTACTTC,CASSERVGYEQYF,TRBJ2-7,NA,TRBV25-1,NA
TGTGCCAGCAGTGATTCCGTGATGGATGAGCAGTTCTTC,CASSDSVMDEQFF,TRBJ2-1,NA,TRBV28,many
TGTGCCAGCAGCGAAACGCCGGGGGCGCGGCGCACTGAAGCTTTCTTT,CASSETPGARRTEAFF,TRBJ1-1,NA,TRBV7-3,many
TGCGCCAGCAGCGGGGGATCATACACCGGGGAGCTGTTTTTT,CASSGGSYTGELFF,TRBJ2-2,NA,TRBV5-1,many
TGCAGCGTTATAGACGGTGGCCCGGAGCAGTTCTTC,CSVIDGGPEQFF,TRBJ2-1,NA,TRBV29-1,many
TGTGCCAGCAGCCGTCCCCTGGGACTAGCGGGAGGAAGTGAGCAGTTCTTC,CASSRPLGLAGGSEQFF,TRBJ2-1,TRBD2,TRBV7-3,NA
TGTGCCAGCAGCTACCCAGGACAGGACACTGAAGCTTTCTTT,CASSYPGQDTEAFF,TRBJ1-1,TRBD1,TRBV7-2,many
TGTGCCAGCAGCTCTGTCTGGGGGCAGAACGAGCAGTACTTC,CASSSVWGQNEQYF,TRBJ2-7,NA,TRBV28,many
TGTGCCAGCAGCTCACCGCCGGGACAGGCGCCCGGGGCCAACGTCCTGACTTTC,CASSSPPGQAPGANVLTF,TRBJ2-6,TRBD1,TRBV7-3,many
TGTGCCAGCAGAGGGACTAGCGGGAGATGGGAGACCCAGTACTTC,CASRGTSGRWETQYF,TRBJ2-5,TRBD2,TRBV12-3/TRBV12-4,many